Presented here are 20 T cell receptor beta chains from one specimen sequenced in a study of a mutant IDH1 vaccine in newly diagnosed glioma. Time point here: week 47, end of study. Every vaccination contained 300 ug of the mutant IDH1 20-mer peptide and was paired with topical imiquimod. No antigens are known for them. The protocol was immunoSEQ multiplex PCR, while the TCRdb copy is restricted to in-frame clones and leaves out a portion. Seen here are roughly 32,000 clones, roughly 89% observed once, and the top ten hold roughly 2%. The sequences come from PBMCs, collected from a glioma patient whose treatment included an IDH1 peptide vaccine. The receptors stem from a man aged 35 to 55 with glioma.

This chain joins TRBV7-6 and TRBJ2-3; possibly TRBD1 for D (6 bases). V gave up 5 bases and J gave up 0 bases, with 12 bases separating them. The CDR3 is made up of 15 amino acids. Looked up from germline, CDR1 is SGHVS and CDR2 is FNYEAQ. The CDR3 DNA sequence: TGTGCCAGCAGCCCAGGGACAAGTAGCACAGATACGCAGTATTTT. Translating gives CASSPGTSSTDTQYF.

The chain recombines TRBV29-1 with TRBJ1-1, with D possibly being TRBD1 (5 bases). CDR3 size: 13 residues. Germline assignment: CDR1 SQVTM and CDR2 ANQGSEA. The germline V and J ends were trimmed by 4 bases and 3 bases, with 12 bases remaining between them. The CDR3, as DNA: TGCAGCGTTGCCGGGGCGGCGGACACTGAAGCTTTCTTT. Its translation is CSVAGAADTEAFF.

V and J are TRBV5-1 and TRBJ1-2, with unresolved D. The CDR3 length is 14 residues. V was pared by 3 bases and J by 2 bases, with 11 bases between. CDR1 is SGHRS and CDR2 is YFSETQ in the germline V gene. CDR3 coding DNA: TGCGCCAGCAGCTACTTTGAGGGAAACTATGGCTACACCTTC. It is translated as CASSYFEGNYGYTF.

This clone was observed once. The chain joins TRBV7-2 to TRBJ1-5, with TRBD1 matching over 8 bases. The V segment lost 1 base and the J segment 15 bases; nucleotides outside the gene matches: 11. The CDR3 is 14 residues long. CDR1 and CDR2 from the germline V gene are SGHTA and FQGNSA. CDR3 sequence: CASSLGQGNPLRHF. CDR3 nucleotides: TGTGCCAGCAGCTTAGGACAGGGGAATCCCCTCAGGCATTTT.

The CDR3 sequence is CASSVDAQGTLHF. CDR3 nucleotides: TGTGCCAGCAGTGTAGATGCGCAAGGGACCCTCCACTTT. The chain carries TRBV2 and TRBJ1-6; D ambiguous. There are 13 residues in the CDR3. Trimming removed 4 bases at V and 14 bases at J, with 15 bases between. The germline V gene has CDR1 SNHLY and CDR2 FYNNEI. Based on the CDR3 plus reference TRBV2 and TRBJ1-6, the full variable domain is EPEVTQTPSHQVTQMGQEVILRCVPISNHLYFYWYRQILGQKVEFLVSFYNNEISEKSEIFDDQFSVERPDGSNFTLKIRSTKLEDSAMYFCASSVDAQGTLHFGNGTRLTVT.

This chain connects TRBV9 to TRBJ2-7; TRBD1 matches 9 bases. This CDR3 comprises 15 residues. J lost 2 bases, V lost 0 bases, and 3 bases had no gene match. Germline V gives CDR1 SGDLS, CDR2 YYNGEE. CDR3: CASSVDGTGPYEQYF. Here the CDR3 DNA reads TGTGCCAGCAGCGTAGACGGGACAGGGCCCTACGAGCAGTACTTC.

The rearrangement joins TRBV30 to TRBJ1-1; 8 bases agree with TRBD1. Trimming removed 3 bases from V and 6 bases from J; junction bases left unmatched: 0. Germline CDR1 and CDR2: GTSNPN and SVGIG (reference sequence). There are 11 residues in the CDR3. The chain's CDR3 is CAWSRGPEAFF. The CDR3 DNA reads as TGTGCCTGGAGCAGGGGGCCTGAAGCTTTCTTT.

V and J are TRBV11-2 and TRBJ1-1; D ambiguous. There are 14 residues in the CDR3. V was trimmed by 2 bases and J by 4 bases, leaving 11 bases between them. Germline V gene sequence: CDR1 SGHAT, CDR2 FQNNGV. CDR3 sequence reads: CASSLTANPTEAFF. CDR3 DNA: TGTGCCAGCAGCTTAACCGCTAATCCCACTGAAGCTTTCTTT.

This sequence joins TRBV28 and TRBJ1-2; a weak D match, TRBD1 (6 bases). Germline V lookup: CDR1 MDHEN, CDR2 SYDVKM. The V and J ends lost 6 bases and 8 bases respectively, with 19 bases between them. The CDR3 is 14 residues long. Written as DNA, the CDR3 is TGTGCCAGCAGGCCGGGACATCGCCTGAAGGGCTACACCTTC. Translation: CASRPGHRLKGYTF.

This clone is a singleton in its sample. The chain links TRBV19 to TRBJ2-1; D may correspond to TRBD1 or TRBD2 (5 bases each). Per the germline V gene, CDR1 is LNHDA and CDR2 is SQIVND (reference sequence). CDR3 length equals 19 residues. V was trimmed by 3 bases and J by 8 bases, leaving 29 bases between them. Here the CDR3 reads CASSMRTLRDPLVGYEQFF. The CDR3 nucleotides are TGTGCCAGTAGTATGAGGACACTCCGGGACCCCCTTGTGGGGTATGAGCAGTTCTTC.

The CDR3 protein is CASSLATNTEAFF. The CDR3 bases are TGTGCCAGCAGCTTAGCGACGAACACTGAAGCTTTCTTT. This chain connects TRBV11-3 to TRBJ1-1; D remains unclear. Germline-derived CDR1 and CDR2 are SGHNT and YENEEA. V gave up 1 base and J gave up 1 base, with 4 bases separating them. The CDR3 extends over 13 amino acids.

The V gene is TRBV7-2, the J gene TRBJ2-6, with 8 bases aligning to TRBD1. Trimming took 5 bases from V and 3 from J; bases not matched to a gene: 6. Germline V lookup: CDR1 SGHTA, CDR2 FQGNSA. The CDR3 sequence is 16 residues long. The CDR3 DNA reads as TGTGCCAGCAGCACCGCAGGGGGCGATGGGGCCAACGTCCTGACTTTC. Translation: CASSTAGGDGANVLTF.

The CDR3 protein is CASRPGGGELFF. Written as DNA, the CDR3 is TGTGCCAGCCGTCCGGGGGGCGGGGAGCTGTTTTTT. The rearrangement uses TRBV2 and TRBJ2-2; 7 bases fit TRBD2. This CDR3 region has 12 residues. CDR1 SNHLY and CDR2 FYNNEI come from the germline V gene. V lost 8 bases to trimming and J lost 7 bases; unmatched junction nucleotides: 4.

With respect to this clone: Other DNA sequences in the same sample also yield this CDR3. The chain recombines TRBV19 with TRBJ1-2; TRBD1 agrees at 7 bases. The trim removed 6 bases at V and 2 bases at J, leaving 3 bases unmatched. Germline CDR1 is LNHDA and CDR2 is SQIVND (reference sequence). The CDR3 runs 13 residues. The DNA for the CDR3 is TGTGCCAGTAGCCCACAGGGGAACTATGGCTACACCTTC. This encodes CASSPQGNYGYTF.

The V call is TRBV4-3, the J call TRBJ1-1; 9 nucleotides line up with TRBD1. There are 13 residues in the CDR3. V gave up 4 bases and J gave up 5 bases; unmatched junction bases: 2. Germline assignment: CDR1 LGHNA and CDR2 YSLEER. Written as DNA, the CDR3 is TGCGCCAGCAGCCTAGACAGGGGGACTGAAGCTTTCTTT. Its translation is CASSLDRGTEAFF.

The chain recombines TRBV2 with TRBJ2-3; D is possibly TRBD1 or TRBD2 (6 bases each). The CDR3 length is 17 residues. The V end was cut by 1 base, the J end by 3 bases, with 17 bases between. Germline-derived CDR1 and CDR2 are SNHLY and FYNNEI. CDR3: CASSEGRGNAETDTQYF. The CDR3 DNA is TGTGCCAGCAGTGAAGGGAGGGGGAACGCGGAAACAGATACGCAGTATTTT.

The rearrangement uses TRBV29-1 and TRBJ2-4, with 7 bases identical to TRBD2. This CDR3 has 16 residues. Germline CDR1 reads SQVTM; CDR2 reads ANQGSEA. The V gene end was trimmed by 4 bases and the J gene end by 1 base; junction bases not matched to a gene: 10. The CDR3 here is CSVGVGGARAKNIQYF. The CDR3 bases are TGCAGCGTTGGGGTGGGAGGGGCGAGGGCCAAAAACATTCAGTACTTC.

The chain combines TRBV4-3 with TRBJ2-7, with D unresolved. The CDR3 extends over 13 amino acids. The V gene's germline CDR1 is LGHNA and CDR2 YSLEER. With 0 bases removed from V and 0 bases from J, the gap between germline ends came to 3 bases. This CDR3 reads CASSQENSYEQYF. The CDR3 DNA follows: TGCGCCAGCAGCCAAGAGAACTCCTACGAGCAGTACTTC.

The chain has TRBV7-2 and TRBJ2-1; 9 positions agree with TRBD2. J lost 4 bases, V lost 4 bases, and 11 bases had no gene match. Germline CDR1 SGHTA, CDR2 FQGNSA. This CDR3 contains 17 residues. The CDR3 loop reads CASSSMRLAGAYNEQFF. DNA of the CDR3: TGTGCCAGCAGCTCCATGCGTTTAGCGGGGGCTTACAATGAGCAGTTCTTC. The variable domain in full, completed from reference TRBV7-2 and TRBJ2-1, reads GAGVSQSPSNKVTEKGKDVELRCDPISGHTALYWYRQSLGQGLEFLIYFQGNSAPDKSGLPSDRFSAERTGGSVSTLTIQRTQQEDSAVYLCASSSMRLAGAYNEQFFGPGTRLTVL.

The CDR3, as DNA: TGTGCCAGCAGCTCCGGGCAGGGTAGAACTAATGAAAAACTGTTTTTT. This translates into CASSSGQGRTNEKLFF. The chain employs TRBV5-6 and TRBJ1-4, with a weak D call TRBD1 (5 bases). Between the trimmed V and J ends, which lost 3 bases and 1 base, there was a span of 13 bases. The CDR3 runs 16 residues. Germline assignment: CDR1 SGHDT and CDR2 YYEEEE. Filled out from reference TRBV5-6 and TRBJ1-4, the complete variable domain reads DAGVTQSPTHLIKTRGQQVTLRCSPKSGHDTVSWYQQALGQGPQFIFQYYEEEERQRGNFPDRFSGHQFPNYSSELNVNALLLGDSALYLCASSSGQGRTNEKLFFGSGTQLSVL.